This T cell receptor beta chain stems from a study of T cell responses to AZD1222 COVID-19 vaccine. Background on the study: Doses given second, at about 4 or about 12 weeks, were pooled.

General study points: Vaccine-related CD4 TCRs covered spike, predominating at 160-218 and 743-854.

Sequenced by immunoSEQ multiplex PCR; TCRdb stores in-frame clones only, minus some. The table lists about 130,000 clones, 80% to 90% of them singletons. Germline V CDR1 and CDR2: SGHDT, YYEEEE. Trimming took 7 bases from V and 6 from J; bases not matched to a gene: 9. The CDR3 covers 15 residues. This clone has a single count. Its antigen is unidentified. This sequence joins TRBV5-6 and TRBJ2-5; 13 positions agree with TRBD2. The TCR sequence derives from an adult in good health. This sample comprised peripheral blood, obtained on day 0 of AZD1222 vaccination. The CDR3 region has the DNA TGTGCCAGCGGAACACTAGCGGGAGGGCCGCAGACCCAGTACTTC. Protein sequence: CASGTLAGGPQTQYF.